Reported below is one T cell receptor beta chain. A single count supports this clone. No antigen is known for it. Qualities for individual bases were not recorded, and no much larger clone is one base off. Spanning cysteine to phenylalanine, the CDR3 consists of 15 amino acids. Of all the DNA, just the CDR3 is kept, 45 bases in frame from base 1. At the junction V is shortened by 0 bases and J by 4 bases, with 12 bases in between. The germline V gene supplies CDR1 MNHEY and CDR2 SVGAGI. Libraries were prepared through the immunoSEQ multiplex PCR assay. In TCRdb, the immuneACCESS table is reduced to in-frame sequences with V and J assigned. These tables do not hold every clone; where another copy was compared, an unresolved V gene accounts for under half, and the others remain unexplained. The sample yields 60,000 to 70,000 clones; around nine tenths were counted once. Approximately 1.5% of the sample is held by the ten biggest clonotypes.

This sample was taken from a study of T cell changes during pregnancy in multiple sclerosis (dated by TCRdb to the late 2010s). For context, the study as a whole: In women with multiple sclerosis, the researchers looked at how the T cell repertoire shifted as pregnancy progressed.

Rearrangement joined TRBV6-5 to TRBJ1-2; TRBD1 is perhaps the D gene, given 5 matching bases. The sequencing here drew on peripheral blood, taken in the third trimester of pregnancy. This TCR came from a female donor in good health, enrolled as a control in a pregnancy study. The CDR3 protein: CASSYSMLTVYGYTF. The DNA reads TGTGCCAGCAGTTACTCGATGTTGACAGTCTATGGCTACACCTTC.